What follows describes a single TCR beta chain. This specimen comes from a study of T cells in narcolepsy. Data came from immunoSEQ multiplex PCR; TCRdb stores just in-frame clones and leaves some out. Altogether 15,000 or so clones are present, 72% being singletons, with the ten largest covering around 14%. The CDR3 length is 18 residues. The specimen sequenced was CD45RA- memory CD8+ T cells from PBMCs. This clonotype was sampled from a human donor with narcolepsy. The chain uses TRBV21-1 and TRBJ1-1; TRBD1, the D gene given by the table, was not confirmed from the DNA. TRBV21-1 is given as a pseudogene. The CDR3 region has the DNA TGTGCCAGCAGCCATGACGGACAGCTGTGGGTGAAGAACACTGAAGCTTTCTTT. Its translation: CASSHDGQLWVKNTEAFF.